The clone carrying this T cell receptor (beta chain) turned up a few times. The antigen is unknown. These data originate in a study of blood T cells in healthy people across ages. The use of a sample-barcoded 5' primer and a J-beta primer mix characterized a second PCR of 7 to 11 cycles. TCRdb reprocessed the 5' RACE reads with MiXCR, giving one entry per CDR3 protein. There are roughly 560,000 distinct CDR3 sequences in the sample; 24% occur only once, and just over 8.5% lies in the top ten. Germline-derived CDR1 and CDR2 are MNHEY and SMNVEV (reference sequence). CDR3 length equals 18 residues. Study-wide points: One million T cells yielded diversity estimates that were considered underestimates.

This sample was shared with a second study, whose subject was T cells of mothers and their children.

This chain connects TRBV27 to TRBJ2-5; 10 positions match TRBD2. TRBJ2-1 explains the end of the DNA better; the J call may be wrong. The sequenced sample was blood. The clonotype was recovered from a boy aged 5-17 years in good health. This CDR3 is CASRAGTSAIKFYNEQFF. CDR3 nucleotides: TGTGCCAGCAGAGCCGGGACTAGCGCCATTAAGTTCTACAATGAGCAGTTCTTC.